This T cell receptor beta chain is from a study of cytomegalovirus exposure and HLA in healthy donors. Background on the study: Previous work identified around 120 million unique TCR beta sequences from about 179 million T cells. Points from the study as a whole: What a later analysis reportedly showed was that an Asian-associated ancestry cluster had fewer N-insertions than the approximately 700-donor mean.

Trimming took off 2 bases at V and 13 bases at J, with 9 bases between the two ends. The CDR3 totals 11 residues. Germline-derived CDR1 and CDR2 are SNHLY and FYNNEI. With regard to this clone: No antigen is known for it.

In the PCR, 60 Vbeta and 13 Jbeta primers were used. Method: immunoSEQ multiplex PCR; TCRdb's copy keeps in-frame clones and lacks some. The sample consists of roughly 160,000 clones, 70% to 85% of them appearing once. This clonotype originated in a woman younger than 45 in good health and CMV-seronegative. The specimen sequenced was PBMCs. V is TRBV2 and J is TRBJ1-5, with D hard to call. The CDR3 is CASSELLVQHF. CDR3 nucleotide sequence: TGTGCCAGCAGTGAACTGCTAGTACAGCATTTT.